This T cell receptor (beta chain) was identified during a study of regulatory T cells in long-lasting Graves disease (dated by TCRdb to about 2021). Background on the whole study: In the newly diagnosed Graves' disease group, patients had been taking antithyroid drugs for less than 3 months. The study was conducted in China and was registered as a clinical trial. Peripheral blood TCR sequencing and RNA sequencing compared persistent Graves' disease patients with newly diagnosed Graves' disease patients. A total of around 35 samples underwent TCR sequencing: about 13 from persistent and some 20 from newly diagnosed Graves' disease patients. The study at large found these results: Sequencing and analysis were restricted to the TCR beta chain. Only peripheral blood was studied, because thyroid tissue, the primary lesion, was inaccessible. The authors noted that the small sample size was a limitation that may lower accuracy. A larger number of public clonotypes was shared among persistent patients (around 2,500) than among newly diagnosed patients (approximately 1,000). Compared with newly diagnosed patients, persistent Graves' disease patients had lower TCR Shannon entropy and fewer highly expanded clones, which suggests clonal expansion.

The library relied on multiplex PCR. Sequencing was performed on an Illumina HiSeq 4000. To build TCR beta libraries, CDR3 regions were amplified by Arm-PCR using iRepertoire HTBI primers. Gel purification was performed on PCR products prior to sequencing. The source study handled its data this way. Gene usage analysis of CDR3 amino acid clonotypes relied on the approximately 68 TRBV and about 15 TRBJ segments identified across samples. COPE and FqMerger were used to merge the filtered high-quality paired reads into contigs. BLAST was used to align contigs to the IMGT TRBV, TRBD and TRBJ reference genes, and CDR3 was defined following IMGT. Any clonotype with a frequency above 0.1% was counted as a highly expanded clone. Shannon entropy served as the measure of repertoire diversity, while the Gini coefficient captured V-J evenness. A clonotype found in more than one individual was treated as public. Clones were called with MiXCR by TCRdb after fastp trimmed the public reads at Q25, and only in-frame beta chains were retained. Every entry covers one CDR3 protein and lists the most common genes and DNA from its rows. The V and J calls come from TCRdb's annotation, not from the publication. The sample table contains roughly 420,000 distinct CDR3 sequences; only one count was recorded for about 16% of them. The ten largest clones add up to approximately 11% of the sample.

This specimen's time point label, per the study, means: newly diagnosed GD, antithyroid drugs for less than 3 months. For both TCR sequencing and RNA sequencing, RNA was extracted from PBMCs in TRIzol. Graves' disease was diagnosed according to American Thyroid Association guidelines. Recruitment of patients was carried out at an endocrinology department in Xi'an, China. Each patient gave about 8.1 milliliters of peripheral blood, collected in an EDTA anticoagulant tube. Ficoll Paque Plus density gradient separation was used to isolate PBMCs, and no additional T cell sorting was done. RNA quality was checked with an Agilent 2100 Bioanalyzer and agarose gel, and concentration with a NanoDrop 2000. This clonotype appeared many times. The antigen it binds to is not known. No clone much larger than this one lies a single base away; base qualities are absent. This same sample was also part of a study on T cells in Graves' hyperthyroidism and ophthalmopathy. The second source states: Stable Graves' hyperthyroidism was defined as no progression to ophthalmopathy during 18 months of follow-up. Hyperthyroidism patients were newly diagnosed, with disease duration under 2 months, and aged 18 to 65 years. Patients with uncontrolled infections, other autoimmune diseases, pregnancy or lactation were excluded. Diagnoses relied on clinical symptoms, serum thyroxine and TRAb, thyroid ultrasound and orbital computed tomography. For the first round of RT-PCR on the TCR CDR3, the HTBI primer set was used together with the Qiagen OneStep RT-PCR kit. Blood samples also contained most of the expanded thyroid clonotypes (frequency above 0.001), which suggests that blood repertoires may reflect thyroid immune responses. A 13 V-J signature model separated ophthalmopathy from stable hyperthyroidism, with about 90% sensitivity and roughly 84% specificity in cross-validation and 80%/75% in testing. In validation, progression to ophthalmopathy was predicted by the model with approximately 67% sensitivity and 72% to 85% specificity, a median of approximately 6.5 months before onset. TCR V-J signatures able to tell the groups apart were searched for in a discovery cohort of 95 to 100 patients, of whom fewer than 45 had Graves' ophthalmopathy and around 57 had stable Graves' hyperthyroidism. Prospective prediction of ophthalmopathy was tested in an independent validation cohort consisting of 18 to 20 hyperthyroidism patients and some 17 patients who later progressed to ophthalmopathy. For training and testing, the 80 to 100 patients in the discovery cohort were randomly divided in a 7:3 ratio. The study also compared thyroid tissue and blood T-cell repertoires from over 5 Graves' hyperthyroidism patients. Once sampling was done, hyperthyroidism patients were given methimazole at a starting dose of 30 mg daily, whereas ophthalmopathy patients were given high-dose intravenous methylprednisolone. Libraries were constructed in a second round of multiplex PCR, after which size selection and purification were performed. Libraries were sequenced paired-end with 100 bp reads on an Illumina HiSeq2000. SOAPnuke was used to process the raw data, throwing out any read that contained adapters or uncalled bases, had a mean Phred below 15, or lacked an exact constant-primer or identifier match. COPE v1.2.5 was used to merge the high-quality paired reads, and each unique nucleotide sequence was defined as a clonotype. MiTCR v1.1 was used to align clonotypes to the IMGT TRBV, TRBD and TRBJ reference segments. The analysis included only V-J combinations with a frequency above 0.0001, which together covered roughly 99% of the repertoires. The TCS score was defined as F50 (clonal expansion) divided by E x V (chaos), with BLOSUM62-based TCRdist calculated between CDR3 peptides within each V-J. Welch's t-statistics and random forest reduced around 520 V-J features to roughly 13, which were used in a naive Bayes classifier (R e1071). Sample size was not statistically predetermined, and investigators were not blinded to group allocation. According to the paper, TCR Vbeta CDR3 sequencing was carried out on roughly 130 peripheral blood samples, which came from 40 to 45 ophthalmopathy, around 74 hyperthyroidism and approximately 17 progressor patients.

This clonotype originated in a woman aged 25 to 39 with Graves disease. Donor details come from another sample of the same person, matched by shared clones. The sequencing used peripheral blood mononuclear cells (PBMCs), collected at new diagnosis, from a patient treated with antithyroid drugs.

The nucleotide sequence is TGTGCCAGGTGTCGGGGGGCCGATCAGCCCCAGCATTTT. It translates to CARCRGADQPQHF. Here the chain combines TRBV27 and TRBJ1-5; TRBD1 is a possible D gene, resting on 6 matching bases. The CDR3 sequence holds 13 residues, the cysteine and phenylalanine included. Only the CDR3 portion is preserved as DNA: 39 bases, with reading frame beginning at the first base. The germline V gene (reference sequence) specifies MNHEY as CDR1 and SMNVEV as CDR2. Cut back by 9 bases and 5 bases, the V and J ends lie 14 bases apart.